These T cell receptor beta chains were read from a single sample in a study of glioma-infiltrating T cells. TCRdb passed the multiplex PCR reads through MiXCR, listing each CDR3 protein once. The sample has approximately 400,000 distinct CDR3 sequences, around 38% seen once. The sequenced sample was glioma tissue, nonneoplastic brain tissue, or PBMCs (not recorded which). These TCRs come from a human donor with low-grade glioma or glioblastoma, undergoing nonglioma brain surgery, or in good health (not recorded which). Both conserved end residues are part of each CDR3. Each record gives: CDR3 protein, CDR3 DNA, D gene, V gene, clone size, J gene. The D gene is left open where the match is weak. Clone size is shown for a subset of rows, as once, few, many or a class of expanded clone.

CASSQTDGNEQFF | TGTGCCAGCAGCCAGACTGATGGGAATGAGCAGTTCTTC | NA | TRBV4-2 | few | TRBJ2-1
CSARKTGIVRNEQFF | TGCAGTGCTAGAAAGACAGGGATTGTAAGAAATGAGCAGTTCTTC | TRBD1 | TRBV20-1 | NA | TRBJ2-1
CASSLWVGYEQYF | TGTGCCAGCAGTTTATGGGTCGGTTACGAGCAGTACTTC | NA | TRBV28 | many | TRBJ2-7
CATSADRGRNEQFF | TGTGCCACCAGCGCGGACAGGGGGAGAAATGAGCAGTTCTTC | TRBD1 | TRBV15 | many | TRBJ2-1
CAGSYSSANTEAFF | TGTGCCGGCAGTTACTCATCTGCGAACACTGAAGCTTTCTTT | NA | TRBV6-6 | NA | TRBJ1-1
CASRQGSTDTQYF | TGTGCCAGCCGCCAGGGTAGCACAGATACGCAGTATTTT | NA | TRBV2 | few | TRBJ2-3
CATSRDLAGGDNEQFF | TGTGCCACCAGCAGAGATTTAGCGGGAGGGGACAATGAGCAGTTCTTC | TRBD2 | TRBV15 | many | TRBJ2-1
CASSLAFLAGEGVHNEQFF | TGTGCCAGCAGCTTAGCGTTTTTAGCGGGAGAGGGTGTCCACAATGAGCAGTTCTTC | TRBD2 | TRBV7-2 | NA | TRBJ2-1
CAISPGTSGRVEQFF | TGTGCCATCAGTCCTGGGACTAGCGGGAGGGTTGAGCAGTTCTTC | TRBD2 | TRBV27 | NA | TRBJ2-1
CASSTRQEESYDQYF | TGTGCCAGCAGTACAAGACAGGAGGAGTCCTACGATCAGTACTTC | NA | TRBV28 | NA | TRBJ2-7
CASSSGQGQTEAFF | TGTGCCAGCAGCTCTGGACAGGGGCAAACTGAAGCTTTCTTT | TRBD1 | TRBV7-9 | few | TRBJ1-1
CASSSNSGIFPGELFF | TGTGCCAGCAGTTCGAATAGCGGGATTTTTCCCGGGGAGCTGTTTTTT | TRBD2 | TRBV28 | few | TRBJ2-2
CASSSGDRGNEAFF | TGCGCCAGCAGCTCCGGTGACAGGGGTAATGAAGCTTTCTTT | TRBD1 | TRBV5-1 | NA | TRBJ1-1